Listed below are T cell receptor beta chains from one sample, sequenced in a study of blood T cell repertoires in COVID-19. TCRdb's copy holds only in-frame clones and misses some; the assay was immunoSEQ multiplex PCR. The sample shows 15,000 to 20,000 clones, approximately 90% of them seen only once. The specimen was peripheral blood. Every receptor here comes from a man between 65 and 80 years old with acute or convalescent COVID-19. The CDR3 runs from the conserved cysteine through the conserved F or W. D genes are given only for firm matches. Size is omitted from some rows. Given values are once, few, many or a class for expanded clones.

j_call v_call d_call cdr3_length clone_size cdr3_aa cdr3_nt
TRBJ2-5 TRBV5-6 NA 14 NA CASSFGQPQETQYF TGTGCCAGCAGCTTCGGACAGCCCCAAGAGACCCAGTACTTC
TRBJ2-7 TRBV28 TRBD2 14 NA CASSLRLAGVEQYF TGTGCCAGCAGTTTAAGGCTAGCGGGAGTAGAGCAGTACTTC
TRBJ2-7 TRBV7-2 NA 14 NA CASSLEWASYEQYF TGTGCCAGCAGCCTAGAGTGGGCCTCCTACGAGCAGTACTTC
TRBJ2-1 TRBV19 NA 17 NA CASSIEAGVISYNEQFF TGTGCCAGTAGTATAGAAGCGGGCGTTATATCTTACAATGAGCAGTTCTTC
TRBJ1-2 TRBV3-1/TRBV3-2 NA 15 NA CASSQGGWQGGGYTF TGTGCCAGCAGCCAAGGAGGCTGGCAGGGCGGTGGCTACACCTTC
TRBJ2-1 TRBV28 TRBD1 16 NA CASSTTGTVSYNEQFF TGTGCCAGCAGCACCACCGGGACAGTGTCCTACAATGAGCAGTTCTTC
TRBJ2-7 TRBV4-2 TRBD2 15 NA CASSQEGGSSYEQYF TGTGCCAGCAGCCAAGAGGGAGGGAGCTCCTACGAGCAGTACTTC
TRBJ2-5 TRBV9 TRBD2 15 medium-sized CPRSGGGGPQETQYF TGCCCCCGCAGCGGCGGGGGGGGGCCCCAAGAGACCCAGTACTTC
TRBJ2-7 TRBV27 NA 10 NA CASNTYEQYF TGTGCCAGCAACACATACGAGCAGTACTTC
TRBJ2-7 TRBV5-6 TRBD1 13 NA CASSLDRGNEQYF TGTGCCAGCAGCCTGGACAGGGGCAACGAGCAGTACTTC
TRBJ1-2 TRBV24-1 NA 11 NA CATSDQYGYTF TGTGCCACCAGTGATCAATATGGCTACACCTTC
TRBJ1-2 TRBV27 TRBD1 14 few CASSTQGKGYGYTF TGTGCCAGCAGTACACAGGGGAAGGGGTATGGCTACACCTTC
TRBJ1-5 TRBV5-8 TRBD1 16 few CASRSILDRANQPQHF TGTGCCAGCAGGTCAATTTTGGACAGGGCCAATCAGCCCCAGCATTTT
TRBJ2-2 TRBV28 TRBD1 15 NA CASSLRRRGTGELFF TGTGCCAGCAGTTTACGTCGCAGGGGGACCGGGGAGCTGTTTTTT
TRBJ1-6 TRBV3-1/TRBV3-2 NA 16 NA CASSHAWGDSGSPLHF TGTGCCAGCAGCCACGCCTGGGGGGACTCGGGTTCACCCCTCCACTTT
TRBJ1-2 TRBV27 TRBD1 15 NA CASSLGQGRGYGYTF TGTGCCAGCAGTTTGGGACAGGGACGGGGCTATGGCTACACCTTC
TRBJ2-7 TRBV15 TRBD1 15 NA CATSRGGTGVYEQYF TGTGCCACCAGCAGAGGCGGGACAGGGGTCTACGAGCAGTACTTC
TRBJ2-3 TRBV2 NA 14 NA CASESTSGTDTQYF TGTGCCAGCGAGTCGACTAGTGGCACAGATACGCAGTATTTT
TRBJ2-5 TRBV6-1 NA 12 few CASSDQQETQYF TGTGCCAGCAGTGACCAACAAGAGACCCAGTACTTC
TRBJ2-7 TRBV9 NA 15 NA CASSVDPVVTYEQYF TGTGCCAGCAGCGTAGACCCAGTCGTCACCTACGAGCAGTACTTC
TRBJ2-7 TRBV6-5 NA 15 NA CASSLSGTDYYEQYF TGTGCCAGCAGTCTATCCGGGACGGACTACTACGAGCAGTACTTC
TRBJ2-4 TRBV9 TRBD2 16 NA CASSVEGLAGENIQYF TGTGCCAGCAGCGTAGAGGGACTAGCGGGTGAAAACATTCAGTACTTC
TRBJ2-3 TRBV6-2/TRBV6-3 NA 12 NA CASSLREDTQYF TGTGCCAGCAGTCTACGGGAGGATACGCAGTATTTT
TRBJ2-2 TRBV7-3 TRBD2 16 once CASSSLAGGIGGELFF TGTGCCAGCAGCTCCCTAGCGGGAGGAATTGGCGGGGAGCTGTTTTTT
TRBJ2-1 TRBV7-3 TRBD2 17 once CASSLRRLAGGTNEQFF TGTGCCAGCAGCTTGCGCCGACTAGCGGGAGGGACCAATGAGCAGTTCTTC
TRBJ1-1 TRBV7-9 NA 15 once CASSPPGGRNTEAFF TGTGCCAGCAGCCCACCGGGGGGTAGGAACACTGAAGCTTTCTTT
TRBJ2-7 TRBV5-4 TRBD1 15 NA CASSLGGTGLDEQYF TGTGCCAGCAGCTTGGGTGGGACAGGGCTCGACGAGCAGTACTTC
TRBJ2-7 TRBV12-3/TRBV12-4 NA 12 NA CASTDRSYEQYF TGTGCCAGCACTGACAGGTCCTACGAGCAGTACTTC
TRBJ1-2 TRBV15 TRBD1 14 NA CATKSPGQGFGYTF TGTGCCACCAAGTCCCCGGGACAGGGGTTTGGCTACACCTTC
TRBJ2-1 TRBV18 NA 15 NA CATQVGTSSYNEQFF TGTGCCACTCAGGTCGGCACTTCCTCCTACAATGAGCAGTTCTTC
TRBJ2-1 TRBV18 TRBD2 17 NA CASSPSQAGALGGEQFF TGTGCCAGCTCACCATCCCAGGCGGGAGCTCTGGGTGGTGAGCAGTTCTTC
TRBJ2-1 TRBV19 TRBD2 17 NA CASSIGLAGGLYNEQFF TGTGCCAGTAGTATCGGTCTAGCGGGAGGGCTGTACAATGAGCAGTTCTTC
TRBJ2-5 TRBV7-2 TRBD2 15 NA CASSPGLAGQETQYF TGTGCCAGCAGCCCCGGACTAGCGGGCCAAGAGACCCAGTACTTC
TRBJ1-2 TRBV28 NA 14 NA CASSLVGAQYGYTF TGTGCCAGCAGTTTAGTGGGGGCGCAATATGGCTACACCTTC
TRBJ2-3 TRBV12-5 NA 16 NA CASGRSTGPGTDTQYF TGTGCTAGTGGTAGGTCGACAGGTCCAGGCACAGATACGCAGTATTTT
TRBJ2-7 TRBV6-5 NA 13 few CASISDSPYEQYF TGTGCCAGCATATCGGACAGCCCCTACGAGCAGTACTTC
TRBJ1-1 TRBV4-3 NA 15 NA CASSQDSGGFTEAFF TGCGCCAGCAGCCAAGACAGTGGAGGGTTCACTGAAGCTTTCTTT
TRBJ2-7 TRBV6-2/TRBV6-3 TRBD1 17 NA CASSYPKGRGSSYEQYF TGTGCCAGCAGTTACCCCAAGGGCAGGGGGTCCTCCTACGAGCAGTACTTC
TRBJ2-5 TRBV11-3 NA 15 NA CASSPTGGGGETQYF TGTGCCAGCAGCCCCACAGGGGGGGGAGGAGAGACCCAGTACTTC
TRBJ1-5 TRBV5-5 TRBD1 14 once CASSLSRDSVSQHF TGTGCCAGCAGCCTGTCCCGGGACAGCGTTTCCCAGCATTTT
TRBJ2-3 TRBV7-3 TRBD2 14 NA CASSLGLAGGPRYF TGTGCCAGCAGCTTAGGGTTAGCGGGAGGCCCGAGGTATTTT
TRBJ2-3 TRBV6-2/TRBV6-3 NA 13 large CASSYPFLDTQYF TGTGCCAGCAGTTATCCGTTTTTGGATACGCAGTATTTT
TRBJ2-7 TRBV19 TRBD2 15 NA CASSRAGGAAYEQYF TGTGCCAGTAGTAGGGCGGGAGGTGCAGCCTACGAGCAGTACTTC
TRBJ2-7 TRBV18 NA 14 NA CASSPQTDDYEQYF TGTGCCAGCTCACCCCAGACAGACGACTACGAGCAGTACTTC
TRBJ1-2 TRBV20-1 TRBD1 16 NA CSASRDRASGNYGYTF TGCAGTGCTAGTCGTGACAGGGCATCAGGGAACTATGGCTACACCTTC